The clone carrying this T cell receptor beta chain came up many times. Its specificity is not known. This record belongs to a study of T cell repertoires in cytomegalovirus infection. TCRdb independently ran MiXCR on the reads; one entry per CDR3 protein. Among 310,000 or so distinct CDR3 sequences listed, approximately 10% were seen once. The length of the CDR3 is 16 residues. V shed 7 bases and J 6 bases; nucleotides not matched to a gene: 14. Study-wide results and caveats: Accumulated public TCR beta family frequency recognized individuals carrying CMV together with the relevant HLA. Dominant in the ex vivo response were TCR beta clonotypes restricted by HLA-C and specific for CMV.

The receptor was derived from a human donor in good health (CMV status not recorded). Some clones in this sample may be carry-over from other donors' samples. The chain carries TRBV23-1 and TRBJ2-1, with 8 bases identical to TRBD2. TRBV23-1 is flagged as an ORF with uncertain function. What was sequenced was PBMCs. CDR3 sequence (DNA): TGCGCCAGCATCCCACCTTTTCGGGGGGGATGCAATGAGCAGTTCTTC. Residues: CASIPPFRGGCNEQFF.